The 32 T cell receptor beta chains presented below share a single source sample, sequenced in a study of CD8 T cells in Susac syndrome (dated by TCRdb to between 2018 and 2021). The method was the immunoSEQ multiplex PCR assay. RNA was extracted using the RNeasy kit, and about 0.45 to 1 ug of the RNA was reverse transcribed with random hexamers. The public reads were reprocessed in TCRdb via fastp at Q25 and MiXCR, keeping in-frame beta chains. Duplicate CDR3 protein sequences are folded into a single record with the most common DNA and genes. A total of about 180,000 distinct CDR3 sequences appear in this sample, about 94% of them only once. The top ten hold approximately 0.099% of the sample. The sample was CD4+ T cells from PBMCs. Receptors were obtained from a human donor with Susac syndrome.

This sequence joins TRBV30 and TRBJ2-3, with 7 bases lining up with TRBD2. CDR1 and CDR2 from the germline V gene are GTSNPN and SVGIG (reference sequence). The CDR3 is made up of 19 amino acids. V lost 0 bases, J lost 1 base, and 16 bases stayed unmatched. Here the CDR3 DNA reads TGTGCCTGGAGTGTATTTCGCGGGAGTTTTATCGGCGGCACAGATACGCAGTATTTT. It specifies CAWSVFRGSFIGGTDTQYF. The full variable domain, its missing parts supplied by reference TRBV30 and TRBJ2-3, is SQTIHQWPATLVQPVGSPLSLECTVEGTSNPNLYWYRQAAGRGLQLLFYSVGIGQISSEVPQNLSASRPQDRQFILSSKKLLLSDSGFYLCAWSVFRGSFIGGTDTQYFGPGTRLTVL.

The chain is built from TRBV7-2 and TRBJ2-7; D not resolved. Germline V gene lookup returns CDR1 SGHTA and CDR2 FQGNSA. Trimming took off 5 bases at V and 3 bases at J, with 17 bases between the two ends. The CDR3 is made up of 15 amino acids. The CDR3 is CASSIMRNWVYEQYF. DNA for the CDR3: TGTGCCAGCAGCATAATGCGAAATTGGGTCTACGAGCAGTACTTC.

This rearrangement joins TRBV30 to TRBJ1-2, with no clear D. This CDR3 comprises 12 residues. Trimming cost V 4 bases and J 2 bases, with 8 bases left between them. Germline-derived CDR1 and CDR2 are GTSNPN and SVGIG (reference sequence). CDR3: CAWIVDNYGYTF. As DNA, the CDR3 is TGTGCCTGGATTGTGGACAACTATGGCTACACCTTC.

The CDR3 sequence: CATSRGMGSQGRNEQFF. The CDR3 DNA is TGTGCCACCAGCAGAGGTATGGGTTCACAGGGGCGGAATGAGCAGTTCTTC. The chain employs TRBV15 and TRBJ2-1; 7 nucleotides match TRBD1. CDR3 length: 17 residues. With V trimmed by 1 base and J by 7 bases, 13 bases remained unmatched. CDR1 is LNHNV, CDR2 YYDKDF, per germline (reference sequence). Full variable domain (remainder filled in from reference TRBV15 and TRBJ2-1): DAMVIQNPRYQVTQFGKPVTLSCSQTLNHNVMYWYQQKSSQAPKLLFHYYDKDFNNEADTPDNFQSRRPNTSFCFLDIRSPGLGDTAMYLCATSRGMGSQGRNEQFFGPGTRLTVL.

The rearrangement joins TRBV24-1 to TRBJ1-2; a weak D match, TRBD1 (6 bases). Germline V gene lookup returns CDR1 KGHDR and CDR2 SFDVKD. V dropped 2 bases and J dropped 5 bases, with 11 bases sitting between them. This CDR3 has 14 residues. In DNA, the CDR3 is TGTGCCACCAGTGATTCCGGGACATGGTATGGCTACACCTTC. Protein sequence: CATSDSGTWYGYTF.

CDR3 in DNA: TGCGCCAGCAGCTTGGGGGGAGCGGGGATGGCTGAAGCTTTCTTT. Its translation is CASSLGGAGMAEAFF. The rearrangement links TRBV5-1 to TRBJ1-1; the D is unclear. The V gene's germline CDR1 is SGHRS and CDR2 YFSETQ. The CDR3 is made up of 15 amino acids. V was trimmed by 0 bases and J by 6 bases, leaving 15 bases between them. Drawing the rest from reference TRBV5-1 and TRBJ1-1, the complete variable domain is KAGVTQTPRYLIKTRGQQVTLSCSPISGHRSVSWYQQTPGQGLQFLFEYFSETQRNKGNFPGRFSGRQFSNSRSEMNVSTLELGDSALYLCASSLGGAGMAEAFFGQGTRLTVV.

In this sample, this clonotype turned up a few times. CDR3 DNA sequence: TGTGCCAGCAGCCGTGACTATTACGAGCAGTACTTC. It encodes CASSRDYYEQYF. V and J are TRBV11-2 and TRBJ2-7; possible D gene TRBD2, 5 bases. Germline assignment: CDR1 SGHAT and CDR2 FQNNGV. The CDR3 sequence is 12 residues long. V was cut by 5 bases and J by 4 bases, with 9 bases left in between. Full variable domain (remainder filled in from reference TRBV11-2 and TRBJ2-7): EAGVAQSPRYKIIEKRQSVAFWCNPISGHATLYWYQQILGQGPKLLIQFQNNGVVDDSQLPKDRFSAERLKGVDSTLKIQPAKLEDSAVYLCASSRDYYEQYFGPGTRLTVT.

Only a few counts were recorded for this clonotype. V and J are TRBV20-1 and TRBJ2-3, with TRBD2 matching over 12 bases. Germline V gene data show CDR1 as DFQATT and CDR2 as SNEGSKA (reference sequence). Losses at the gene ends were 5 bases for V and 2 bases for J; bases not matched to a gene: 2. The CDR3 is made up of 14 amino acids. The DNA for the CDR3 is TGCAGTGCTCGACTAGCGGGAGTCACAGATACGCAGTATTTT. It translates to CSARLAGVTDTQYF.

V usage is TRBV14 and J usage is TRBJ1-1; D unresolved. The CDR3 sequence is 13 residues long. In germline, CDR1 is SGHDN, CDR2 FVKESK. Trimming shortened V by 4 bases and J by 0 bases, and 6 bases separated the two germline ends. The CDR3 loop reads CASSRFVNTEAFF. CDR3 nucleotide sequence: TGTGCCAGCAGCCGGTTTGTGAACACTGAAGCTTTCTTT.

The CDR3 nucleotides read TGCAGTGCTAGGGCGGGGGACAGCTCCTACGAGCAGTACTTC. It yields the protein CSARAGDSSYEQYF. The chain couples TRBV20-1 to TRBJ2-7; D is possibly TRBD1 or TRBD2 (7 bases each). The V gene's germline CDR1 is DFQATT and CDR2 SNEGSKA (reference sequence). Trimming pared 3 bases from V and 0 bases from J, leaving 12 bases between. CDR3 size: 14 residues.

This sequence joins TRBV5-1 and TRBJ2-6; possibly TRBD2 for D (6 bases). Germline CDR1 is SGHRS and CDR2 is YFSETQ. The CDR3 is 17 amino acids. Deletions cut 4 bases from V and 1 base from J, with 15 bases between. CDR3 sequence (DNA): TGCGCCAGCAGCCTACTCACGACTAGTTCTGGGGCCAACGTCCTGACTTTC. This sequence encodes CASSLLTTSSGANVLTF. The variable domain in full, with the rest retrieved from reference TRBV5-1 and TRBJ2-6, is KAGVTQTPRYLIKTRGQQVTLSCSPISGHRSVSWYQQTPGQGLQFLFEYFSETQRNKGNFPGRFSGRQFSNSRSEMNVSTLELGDSALYLCASSLLTTSSGANVLTFGAGSRLTVL.

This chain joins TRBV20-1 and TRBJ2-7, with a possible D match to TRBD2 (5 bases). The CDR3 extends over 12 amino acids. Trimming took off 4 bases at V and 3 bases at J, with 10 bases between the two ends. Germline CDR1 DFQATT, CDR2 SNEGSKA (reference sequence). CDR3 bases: TGCAGTGCTATCACTAGTGGCTACGAGCAGTACTTC. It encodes CSAITSGYEQYF.

CDR3 residues: CSAIAGGPIQDTQYF. In nucleotides, the CDR3 is TGCAGTGCCATAGCGGGGGGGCCAATTCAAGATACGCAGTATTTT. The gene calls are TRBV20-1 and TRBJ2-3; TRBD2 matches at 11 bases. Germline assignment: CDR1 DFQATT and CDR2 SNEGSKA (reference sequence). The CDR3 consists of 15 residues. With V trimmed by 6 bases and J by 5 bases, 10 bases remained unmatched.

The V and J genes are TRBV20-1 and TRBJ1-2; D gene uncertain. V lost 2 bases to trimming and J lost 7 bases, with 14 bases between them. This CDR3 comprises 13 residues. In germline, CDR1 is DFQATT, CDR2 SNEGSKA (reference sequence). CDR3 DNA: TGCAGTGCTAGAATTACGGCCCACTCTGGCTACACCTTC. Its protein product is CSARITAHSGYTF.

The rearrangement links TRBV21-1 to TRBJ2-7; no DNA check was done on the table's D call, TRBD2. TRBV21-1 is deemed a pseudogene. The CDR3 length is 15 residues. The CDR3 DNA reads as TGTGCCAGCAGCAAAGGACTAGCGGCTTCCTACGAGCAGTACTTC. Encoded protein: CASSKGLAASYEQYF.

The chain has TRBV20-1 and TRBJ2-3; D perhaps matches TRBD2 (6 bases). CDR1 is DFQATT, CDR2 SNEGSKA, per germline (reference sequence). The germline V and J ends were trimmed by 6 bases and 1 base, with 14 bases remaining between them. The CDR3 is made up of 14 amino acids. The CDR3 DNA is TGCAGTGCCCTTCGGGTAGCGGGCACAGATACGCAGTATTTT. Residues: CSALRVAGTDTQYF.

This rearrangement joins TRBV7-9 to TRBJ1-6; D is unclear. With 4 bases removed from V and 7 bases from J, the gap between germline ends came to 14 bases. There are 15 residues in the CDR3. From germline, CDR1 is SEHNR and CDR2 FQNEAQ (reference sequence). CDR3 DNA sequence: TGTGCCAGCAGCTCTAGGGAGGGAAAAAATTCACCCCTCCACTTT. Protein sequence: CASSSREGKNSPLHF. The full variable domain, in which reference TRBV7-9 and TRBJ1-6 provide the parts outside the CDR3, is DTGVSQNPRHKITKRGQNVTFRCDPISEHNRLYWYRQTLGQGPEFLTYFQNEAQLEKSRLLSDRFSAERPKGSFSTLEIQRTEQGDSAMYLCASSSREGKNSPLHFGNGTRLTVT.

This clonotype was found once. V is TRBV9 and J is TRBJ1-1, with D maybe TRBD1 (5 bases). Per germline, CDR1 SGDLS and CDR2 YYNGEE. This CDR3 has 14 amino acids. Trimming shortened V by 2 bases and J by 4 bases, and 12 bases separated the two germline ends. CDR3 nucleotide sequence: TGTGCCAGCAGCGTCTATAGCGGGGGCACTGAAGCTTTCTTT. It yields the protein CASSVYSGGTEAFF.

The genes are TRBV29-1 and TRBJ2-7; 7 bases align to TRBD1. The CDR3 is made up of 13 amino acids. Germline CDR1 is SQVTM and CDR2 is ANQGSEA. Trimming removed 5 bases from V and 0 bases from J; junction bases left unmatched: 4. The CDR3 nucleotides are TGCAGCGTTTCGGACAGGTCCTCCTACGAGCAGTACTTC. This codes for CSVSDRSSYEQYF.

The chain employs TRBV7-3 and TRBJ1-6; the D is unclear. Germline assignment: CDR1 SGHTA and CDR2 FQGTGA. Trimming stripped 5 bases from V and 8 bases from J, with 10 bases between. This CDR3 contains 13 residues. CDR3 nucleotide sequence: TGTGCCAGCAGCGCCCGGAAGGATTCACCCCTCCACTTT. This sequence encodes CASSARKDSPLHF.

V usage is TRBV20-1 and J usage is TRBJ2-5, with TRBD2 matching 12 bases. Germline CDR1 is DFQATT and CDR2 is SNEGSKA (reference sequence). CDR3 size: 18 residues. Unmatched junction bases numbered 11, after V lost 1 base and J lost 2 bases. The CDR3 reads CSARALAGGPRQQETQYF. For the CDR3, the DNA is TGCAGTGCTAGAGCCCTAGCGGGGGGGCCGAGGCAACAAGAGACCCAGTACTTC.

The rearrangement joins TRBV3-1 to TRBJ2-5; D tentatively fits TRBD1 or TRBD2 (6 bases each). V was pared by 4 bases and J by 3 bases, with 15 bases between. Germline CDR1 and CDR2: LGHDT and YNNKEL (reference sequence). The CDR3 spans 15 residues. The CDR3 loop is CASSLLRGAEETQYF. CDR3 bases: TGTGCCAGCAGCCTATTAAGGGGGGCCGAAGAGACCCAGTACTTC.

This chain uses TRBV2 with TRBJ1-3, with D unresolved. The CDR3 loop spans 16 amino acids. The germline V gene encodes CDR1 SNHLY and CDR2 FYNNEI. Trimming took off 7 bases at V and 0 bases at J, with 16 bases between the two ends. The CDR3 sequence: CASNRAVPHSGNTIYF. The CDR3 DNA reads TGTGCCAGCAATAGGGCAGTGCCTCACTCTGGAAACACCATATATTTT.

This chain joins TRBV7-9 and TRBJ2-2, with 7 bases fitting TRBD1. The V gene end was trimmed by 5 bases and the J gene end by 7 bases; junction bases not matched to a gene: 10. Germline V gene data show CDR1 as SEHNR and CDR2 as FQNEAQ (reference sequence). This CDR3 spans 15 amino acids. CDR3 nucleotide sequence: TGTGCCAGCAGCGTACAGACAGGGACGGGCGGGGAGCTGTTTTTT. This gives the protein CASSVQTGTGGELFF.

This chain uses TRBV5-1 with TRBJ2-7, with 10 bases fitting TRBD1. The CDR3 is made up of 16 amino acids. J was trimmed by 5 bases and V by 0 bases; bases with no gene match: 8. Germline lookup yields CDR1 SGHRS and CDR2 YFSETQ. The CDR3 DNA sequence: TGCGCCAGCAGCTTGGCCGGGACAGGGGCGCTTGACGAGCAGTACTTC. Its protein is CASSLAGTGALDEQYF. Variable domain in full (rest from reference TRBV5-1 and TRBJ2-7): KAGVTQTPRYLIKTRGQQVTLSCSPISGHRSVSWYQQTPGQGLQFLFEYFSETQRNKGNFPGRFSGRQFSNSRSEMNVSTLELGDSALYLCASSLAGTGALDEQYFGPGTRLTVT.

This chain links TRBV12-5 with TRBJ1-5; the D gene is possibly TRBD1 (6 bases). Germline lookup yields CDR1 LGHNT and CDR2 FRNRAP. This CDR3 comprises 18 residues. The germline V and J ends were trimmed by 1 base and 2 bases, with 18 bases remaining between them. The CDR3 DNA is TGTGCTAGTGGTTTGGCTCTCTGGGGGGCGCGAGGCAATCAGCCCCAGCATTTT. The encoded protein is CASGLALWGARGNQPQHF.

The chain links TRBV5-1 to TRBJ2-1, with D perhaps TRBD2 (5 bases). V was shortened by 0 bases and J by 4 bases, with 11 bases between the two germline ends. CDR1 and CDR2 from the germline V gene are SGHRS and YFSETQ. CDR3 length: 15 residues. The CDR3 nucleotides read TGCGCCAGCAGCTTGGCGAGAGCGGAATACAATGAGCAGTTCTTC. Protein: CASSLARAEYNEQFF. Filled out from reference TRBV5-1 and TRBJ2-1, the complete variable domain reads KAGVTQTPRYLIKTRGQQVTLSCSPISGHRSVSWYQQTPGQGLQFLFEYFSETQRNKGNFPGRFSGRQFSNSRSEMNVSTLELGDSALYLCASSLARAEYNEQFFGPGTRLTVL.

The DNA of the CDR3 is TGTGCCACCAGCAGAGACCAGACTAGCGGGAGGGCCCGGGAGCTGTTTTTT. It translates to CATSRDQTSGRARELFF. The V and J genes are TRBV15 and TRBJ2-2, with TRBD2 identical over 14 bases. This CDR3 has 17 residues. J was trimmed by 9 bases and V by 0 bases; bases with no gene match: 6. Germline-derived CDR1 and CDR2 are LNHNV and YYDKDF (reference sequence).

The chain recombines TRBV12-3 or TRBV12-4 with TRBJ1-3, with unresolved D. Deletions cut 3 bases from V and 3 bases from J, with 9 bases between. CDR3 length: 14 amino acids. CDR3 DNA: TGTGCCAGCAGTTTTTTCGGGATTGGAAACACCATATATTTT. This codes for CASSFFGIGNTIYF.

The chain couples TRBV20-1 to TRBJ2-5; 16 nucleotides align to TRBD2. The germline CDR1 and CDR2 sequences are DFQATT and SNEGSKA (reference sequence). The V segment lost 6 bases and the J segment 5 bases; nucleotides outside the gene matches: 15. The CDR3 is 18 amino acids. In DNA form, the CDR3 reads TGCAGTGCCCAGAGCCCGGGACTAGCGGGAGGGCCGGGCGAGACCCAGTACTTC. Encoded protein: CSAQSPGLAGGPGETQYF.

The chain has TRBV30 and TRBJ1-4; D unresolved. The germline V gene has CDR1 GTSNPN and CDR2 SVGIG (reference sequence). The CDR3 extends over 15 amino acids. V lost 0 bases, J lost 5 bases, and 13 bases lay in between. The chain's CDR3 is CAWSVRLSGNEKLFF. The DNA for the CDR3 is TGTGCCTGGAGTGTACGATTATCAGGAAATGAAAAACTGTTTTTT.

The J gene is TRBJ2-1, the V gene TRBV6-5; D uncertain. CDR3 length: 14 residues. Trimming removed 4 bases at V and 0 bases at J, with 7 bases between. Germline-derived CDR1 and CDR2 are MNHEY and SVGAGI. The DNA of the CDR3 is TGTGCCAGCAGTTCGAGGAGCTCCTACAATGAGCAGTTCTTC. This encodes CASSSRSSYNEQFF.